This TCR beta chain was sequenced for a study of T cells in Graves' hyperthyroidism and ophthalmopathy. Germline V gene sequence: CDR1 SQVTM, CDR2 ANQGSEA. The CDR3 totals 13 residues. V shed 6 bases and J shed 0 bases, with 12 bases lying between them. A lack of ophthalmopathy progression within 18 months defined stable Graves' hyperthyroidism. Each diagnosis drew on symptoms, thyroxine, TRAb, thyroid ultrasound and orbital computed tomography findings. This clonotype has at least ten counts. Researchers took RNA transcripts and amplified the TCR beta CDR3 regions from them. The primer set for the first-round RT-PCR of the TCR CDR3 was HTBI. TCRdb itself ran the multiplex PCR reads through MiXCR, one entry per CDR3 protein. This table has about 720,000 distinct CDR3 sequences, roughly 15% appearing once.

The source of this sequence is a man aged 18 to 29 with Graves' hyperthyroidism. Sequences were obtained from blood. The chain combines TRBV29-1 with TRBJ2-7; D possibly corresponds to TRBD2 (6 bases). CDR3 amino acids: CSVSGSISYEQYF. Written as DNA, the CDR3 is TGCAGCGTCTCCGGGAGCATCTCCTACGAGCAGTACTTC.